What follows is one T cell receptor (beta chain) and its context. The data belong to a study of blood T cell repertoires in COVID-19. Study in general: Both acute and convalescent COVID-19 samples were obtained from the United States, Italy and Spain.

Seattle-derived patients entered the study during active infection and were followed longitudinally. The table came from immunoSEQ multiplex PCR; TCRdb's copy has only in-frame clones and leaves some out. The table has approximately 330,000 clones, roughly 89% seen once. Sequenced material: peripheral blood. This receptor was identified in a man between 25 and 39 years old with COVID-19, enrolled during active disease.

The CDR3 DNA reads as TGTGCCAGCAGCTTTTCTAGTGGCGAGACCCAGTACTTC. Amino acids: CASSFSSGETQYF. The J gene is TRBJ2-5, the V gene TRBV7-2; D gene unclear. Germline CDR1 is SGHTA and CDR2 is FQGNSA. With 3 bases removed from V and 5 bases from J, the gap between germline ends came to 10 bases. The CDR3 loop spans 13 amino acids.